Included here is one T cell receptor beta chain sequence, with context. Which antigen it targets is not known. It has no much larger one-base neighbor in the sample; base qualities were not kept. In the paper's terms, the time point label means: pretherapy, before neoadjuvant immune checkpoint inhibitors. Samples were obtained from the phase 2 randomized NEOSTAR trial, in which neoadjuvant nivolumab or nivolumab plus ipilimumab followed by surgery was tested in operable NSCLC. V is reduced by 2 bases and J by 8 bases, leaving a spacing of 12 bases between them. Via the germline V gene, CDR1 is WSHSY and CDR2 SAAADI. From its cysteine to its phenylalanine, the CDR3 spans 13 amino acids. The DNA shown is the 39-base CDR3, in frame from base 1. These data originate in a study of neoadjuvant nivolumab and ipilimumab in lung cancer (TCRdb year 2020). A note on the overall study: Nivolumab was given at 3 mg/kg intravenously on days 1, 15 and 29, and the combination arm added ipilimumab 1 mg/kg on day 1 only. The study compared TCR repertoires in pretherapy (baseline) peripheral blood with TCR repertoires in tumors resected at surgery following neoadjuvant immune checkpoint blockade. The primary trial endpoint was the major pathologic response (MPR) rate in the intention-to-treat population in each study arm. Matched pretherapy and resected tumor pairs were analyzed for seven patients: four treated with nivolumab and three with nivolumab plus ipilimumab. A total of roughly 46 patients with operable NSCLC were treated in the trial, with around 23 randomized to nivolumab monotherapy and approximately 20 randomized to nivolumab plus ipilimumab. Findings and caveats that apply to the study as a whole: Greater TCR richness and clonality were observed in resected tumors than in tumor-adjacent uninvolved lung, and increases were observed in more dual-therapy-treated tumors. A positive correlation was observed between pretherapy blood TCR richness and richness in tumors resected after neoadjuvant therapy (Spearman R of about 0.82). No significant correlation was found between TCR clonality and pathologic tumor regression, and only one major-pathologic-response sample was available for the clonality analysis. A small number of samples underwent TCR sequencing. From pretherapy to surgery, tumor T-cell richness and clonality went up in three of three dual-therapy tumors, versus only two of four nivolumab-treated tumors.

Receptors were amplified or captured by the immunoSEQ multiplex PCR assay. As for how the authors treated the data: Richness and clonality were used to summarize the repertoires, and clones that significantly expanded or contracted between pre- and post-therapy samples were identified. Here the immuneACCESS table is served through TCRdb, limited to in-frame sequences with V and J called. Missing clones are a known gap in these copies; in checked studies unresolved V genes cover under half, and the rest lacks a known reason. V and J calls and clone size follow that table, whereas D and trimming were derived from the DNA. The sample profile shows about 23,000 clones; 82% of them were found once. Jointly, the top ten make up 20% to 25% of the sample.

The chain joins TRBV10-2 to TRBJ1-2, with the identity of the D gene unclear. The specimen was peripheral blood, collected before neoadjuvant nivolumab, alone or with ipilimumab. The origin of this receptor is an adult with non-small cell lung cancer. This receptor carries the CDR3 CASSETGLRGYTF. The nucleotide sequence is TGCGCCAGCAGTGAGACGGGGTTGCGGGGCTACACCTTC.